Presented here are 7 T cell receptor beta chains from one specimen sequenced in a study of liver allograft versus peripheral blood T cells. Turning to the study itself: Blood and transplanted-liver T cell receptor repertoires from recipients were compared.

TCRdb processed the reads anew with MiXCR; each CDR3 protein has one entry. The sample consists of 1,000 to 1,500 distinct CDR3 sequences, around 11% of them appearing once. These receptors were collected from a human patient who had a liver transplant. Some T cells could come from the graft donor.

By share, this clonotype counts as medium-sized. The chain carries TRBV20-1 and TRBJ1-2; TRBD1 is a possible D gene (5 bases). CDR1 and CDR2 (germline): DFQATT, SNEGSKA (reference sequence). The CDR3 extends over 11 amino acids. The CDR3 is CSGTDNYGYTF. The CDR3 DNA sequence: TGCAGCGGGACGGACAACTATGGCTACACCTTC.

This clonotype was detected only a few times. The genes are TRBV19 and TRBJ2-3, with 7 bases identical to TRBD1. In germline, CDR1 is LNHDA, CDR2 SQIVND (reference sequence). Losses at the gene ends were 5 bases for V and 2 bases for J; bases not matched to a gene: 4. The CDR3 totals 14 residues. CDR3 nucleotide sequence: TGTGCCAGTAGTGTGACAGGGCACACAGATACGCAGTATTTT. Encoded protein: CASSVTGHTDTQYF. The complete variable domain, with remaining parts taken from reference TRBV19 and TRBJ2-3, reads DGGITQSPKYLFRKEGQNVTLSCEQNLNHDAMYWYRQDPGQGLRLIYYSQIVNDFQKGDIAEGYSVSREKKESFPLTVTSAQKNPTAFYLCASSVTGHTDTQYFGPGTRLTVL.

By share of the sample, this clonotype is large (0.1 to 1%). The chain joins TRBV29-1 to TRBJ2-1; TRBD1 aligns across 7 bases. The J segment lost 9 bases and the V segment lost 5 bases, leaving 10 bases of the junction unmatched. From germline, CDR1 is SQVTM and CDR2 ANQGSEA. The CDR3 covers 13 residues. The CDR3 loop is CSVRDRALTEQFF. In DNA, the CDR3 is TGCAGCGTTCGCGACAGGGCGTTGACTGAGCAGTTCTTC.

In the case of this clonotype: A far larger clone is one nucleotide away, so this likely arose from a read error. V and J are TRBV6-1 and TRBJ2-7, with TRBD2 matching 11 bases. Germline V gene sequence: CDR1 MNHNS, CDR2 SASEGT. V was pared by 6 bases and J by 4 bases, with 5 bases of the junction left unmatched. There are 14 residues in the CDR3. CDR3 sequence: CASRDTSGRYEQYF. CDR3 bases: TGTGCCAGCAGGGATACTAGCGGGAGATACGAGCAGTACTTC.

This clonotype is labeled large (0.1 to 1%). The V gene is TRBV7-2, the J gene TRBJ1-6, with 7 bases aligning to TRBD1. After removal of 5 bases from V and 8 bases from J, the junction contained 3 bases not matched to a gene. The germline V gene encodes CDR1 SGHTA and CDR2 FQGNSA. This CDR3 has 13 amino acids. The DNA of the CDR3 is TGTGCCAGCAGCCCGGGGACAGATTCACCCCTCCACTTT. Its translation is CASSPGTDSPLHF.

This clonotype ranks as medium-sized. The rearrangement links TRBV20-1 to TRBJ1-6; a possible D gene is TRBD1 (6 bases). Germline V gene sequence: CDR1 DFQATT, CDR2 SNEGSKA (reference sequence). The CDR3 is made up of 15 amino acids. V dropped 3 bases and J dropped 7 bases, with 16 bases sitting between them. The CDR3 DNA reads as TGCAGTGCTAGTGAGAAAGGACAGATAAATTCACCCCTCCACTTT. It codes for CSASEKGQINSPLHF.

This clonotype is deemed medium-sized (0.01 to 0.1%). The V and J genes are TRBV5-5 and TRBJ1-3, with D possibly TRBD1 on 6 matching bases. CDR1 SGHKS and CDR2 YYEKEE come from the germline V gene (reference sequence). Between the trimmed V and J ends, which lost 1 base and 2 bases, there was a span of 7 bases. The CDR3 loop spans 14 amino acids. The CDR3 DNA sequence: TGTGCCAGCAGCTTGTCAGGGGCTGGAAACACCATATATTTT. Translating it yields CASSLSGAGNTIYF.